What follows describes a single T cell receptor beta chain. Individuals drawn from some 25 US areas were roughly 18 to 89 years old. Method: immunoSEQ multiplex PCR; TCRdb's copy keeps in-frame clones and lacks some. The sample lists some 150,000 clones, around 78% occurring once. This sample is part of a study of blood T cell repertoires in COVID-19. Study information: The cDNA or gDNA used as material had been derived from T cells, B-cell-depleted T cells, or PBMCs.

V lost 7 bases, J lost 3 bases, and 10 bases stayed unmatched. The length of the CDR3 is 16 residues. In germline, CDR1 is LNHDA, CDR2 SQIVND (reference sequence). V and J are TRBV19 and TRBJ1-5; 9 bases are shared with TRBD1. This clonotype was obtained from a woman aged 45-59 years who had recovered from COVID-19. The specimen sequenced was PBMCs or T cells enriched from blood (not recorded which). For the CDR3, the DNA is TGTGCCAGTATCGGACAGGGGAACATCATCAATCAGCCCCAGCATTTT. Translated, it gives CASIGQGNIINQPQHF.